The rows below give T cell receptor beta chains drawn from one sample of a study of T cell responses to AZD1222 COVID-19 vaccine. TCRdb's copy holds only in-frame clones and misses some; the assay was immunoSEQ multiplex PCR. This table holds about 120,000 clones, 88% found once. The sample consisted of peripheral blood, taken on day 0 of AZD1222 vaccination. Receptors originate from an adult in good health. CDR3s include the opening cysteine and the closing phenylalanine or tryptophan. The D gene is left open where the match is weak. The size field is filled for only some rows; it gives once, few, many or a size class.

cdr3_length: 16
d_call: .
clone_size: .
v_call: TRBV2
j_call: TRBJ2-6
cdr3_aa: CASSEVWGAGANVLTF
cdr3_nt: TGTGCCAGCAGTGAAGTTTGGGGTGCTGGGGCCAACGTCCTGACTTTC

cdr3_length: 15
d_call: TRBD1
clone_size: .
v_call: TRBV7-6
j_call: TRBJ2-2
cdr3_aa: CASSLVSTGDGELFF
cdr3_nt: TGTGCCAGCAGCTTAGTCTCTACAGGGGACGGGGAGCTGTTTTTT

cdr3_length: 14
d_call: TRBD1
clone_size: .
v_call: TRBV7-3
j_call: TRBJ1-5
cdr3_aa: CASSLTQGGQPQHF
cdr3_nt: TGTGCCAGCAGCTTAACGCAGGGGGGTCAGCCCCAGCATTTT

cdr3_length: 14
d_call: TRBD1
clone_size: .
v_call: TRBV4-1
j_call: TRBJ1-2
cdr3_aa: CASSHPQGPYGYTF
cdr3_nt: TGCGCCAGCAGCCACCCACAGGGGCCCTATGGCTACACCTTC

cdr3_length: 13
d_call: .
clone_size: .
v_call: TRBV7-2
j_call: TRBJ1-1
cdr3_aa: CASSGEGFTGAFF
cdr3_nt: TGTGCCAGCAGCGGAGAAGGGTTTACAGGAGCTTTCTTT

cdr3_length: 15
d_call: TRBD1
clone_size: .
v_call: TRBV6-5
j_call: TRBJ1-1
cdr3_aa: CASNPGGQRNTEAFF
cdr3_nt: TGTGCCAGCAACCCAGGGGGTCAACGGAACACTGAAGCTTTCTTT

cdr3_length: 16
d_call: TRBD1
clone_size: .
v_call: TRBV10-3
j_call: TRBJ2-2
cdr3_aa: CAISESRDRGTGELFF
cdr3_nt: TGTGCCATCAGTGAGTCGAGGGACAGGGGCACCGGGGAGCTGTTTTTT

cdr3_length: 16
d_call: .
clone_size: .
v_call: TRBV28
j_call: TRBJ2-7
cdr3_aa: CASTPFYGAHSYEQYF
cdr3_nt: TGTGCCAGCACCCCTTTTTACGGGGCCCACTCCTACGAGCAGTACTTC

cdr3_length: 14
d_call: TRBD1
clone_size: .
v_call: TRBV2
j_call: TRBJ1-2
cdr3_aa: CASRPGQANYGYTF
cdr3_nt: TGTGCCAGCAGGCCCGGACAGGCTAACTATGGCTACACCTTC

cdr3_length: 12
d_call: .
clone_size: .
v_call: TRBV11-3
j_call: TRBJ2-3
cdr3_aa: CASSGGSDTQYF
cdr3_nt: TGTGCCAGCAGCGGGGGATCTGATACGCAGTATTTT

cdr3_length: 15
d_call: .
clone_size: .
v_call: TRBV19
j_call: TRBJ1-5
cdr3_aa: CASSIRGGNNQPQHF
cdr3_nt: TGTGCCAGTAGTATTCGGGGGGGTAATAATCAGCCCCAGCATTTT

cdr3_length: 12
d_call: .
clone_size: .
v_call: TRBV20-1
j_call: TRBJ2-3
cdr3_aa: CSASSWDATQYF
cdr3_nt: TGCAGTGCTAGTAGCTGGGATGCTACGCAGTATTTT

cdr3_length: 14
d_call: .
clone_size: .
v_call: TRBV14
j_call: TRBJ1-2
cdr3_aa: CASSQGPAGLSYTF
cdr3_nt: TGTGCCAGCAGCCAAGGGCCGGCAGGGTTAAGCTACACCTTC

cdr3_length: 19
d_call: .
clone_size: .
v_call: TRBV21-1
j_call: TRBJ2-7
cdr3_aa: CASSKDNGDRVSPPYEQYF
cdr3_nt: TGTGCCAGCAGCAAAGATAACGGGGACAGGGTAAGCCCGCCTTACGAGCAGTACTTC

cdr3_length: 10
d_call: .
clone_size: once
v_call: TRBV20-1
j_call: TRBJ1-1
cdr3_aa: CSASGTEAFF
cdr3_nt: TGCAGTGCTAGCGGTACTGAAGCTTTCTTT

cdr3_length: 15
d_call: .
clone_size: .
v_call: TRBV6-5
j_call: TRBJ1-2
cdr3_aa: CASSYSVRGDYGYTF
cdr3_nt: TGTGCCAGCAGTTACTCGGTTCGGGGGGACTATGGCTACACCTTC

cdr3_length: 13
d_call: .
clone_size: .
v_call: TRBV9
j_call: TRBJ2-2
cdr3_aa: CASSVESTGELFF
cdr3_nt: TGTGCCAGCAGCGTAGAGAGCACCGGGGAGCTGTTTTTT

cdr3_length: 15
d_call: TRBD1
clone_size: .
v_call: TRBV7-9
j_call: TRBJ1-4
cdr3_aa: CASSLDGTVNEKLFF
cdr3_nt: TGTGCCAGCAGCCTCGACGGGACAGTTAATGAAAAACTGTTTTTT

cdr3_length: 12
d_call: .
clone_size: .
v_call: TRBV5-1
j_call: TRBJ2-5
cdr3_aa: CASRGLQETQYF
cdr3_nt: TGCGCCAGCAGGGGACTCCAAGAGACCCAGTACTTC

cdr3_length: 13
d_call: TRBD1
clone_size: .
v_call: TRBV19
j_call: TRBJ2-1
cdr3_aa: CASSKRDSTEQFF
cdr3_nt: TGTGCCAGTAGTAAAAGGGACAGCACAGAGCAGTTCTTC

cdr3_length: 15
d_call: TRBD2
clone_size: .
v_call: TRBV6-5
j_call: TRBJ2-1
cdr3_aa: CASSSLAGGNNEQFF
cdr3_nt: TGTGCCAGCAGTTCCCTAGCGGGGGGGAACAATGAGCAGTTCTTC

cdr3_length: 16
d_call: TRBD2
clone_size: .
v_call: TRBV7-3
j_call: TRBJ2-1
cdr3_aa: CASSLKPRLAGHEQFF
cdr3_nt: TGTGCCAGCAGCTTAAAGCCCAGACTAGCGGGTCATGAGCAGTTCTTC

cdr3_length: 17
d_call: TRBD2
clone_size: .
v_call: TRBV7-6
j_call: TRBJ2-1
cdr3_aa: CASSLGGLAGEYNEQFF
cdr3_nt: TGTGCCAGCAGCTTAGGTGGCCTAGCGGGAGAGTACAATGAGCAGTTCTTC

cdr3_length: 20
d_call: TRBD1
clone_size: .
v_call: TRBV6-2/TRBV6-3
j_call: TRBJ1-5
cdr3_aa: CASSKSPGQALIYSNQPQHF
cdr3_nt: TGTGCCAGCAGTAAATCACCGGGACAGGCGCTTATTTATAGCAATCAGCCCCAGCATTTT

cdr3_length: 15
d_call: .
clone_size: .
v_call: TRBV30
j_call: TRBJ1-5
cdr3_aa: CAWNLQADSNQPQHF
cdr3_nt: TGTGCCTGGAATCTGCAGGCCGATAGCAATCAGCCCCAGCATTTT

cdr3_length: 18
d_call: .
clone_size: .
v_call: TRBV5-5
j_call: TRBJ1-4
cdr3_aa: CASSLASGGPRYGEKLFF
cdr3_nt: TGTGCCAGCAGCTTGGCGAGTGGGGGGCCGCGTTATGGGGAAAAACTGTTTTTT

cdr3_length: 13
d_call: TRBD2
clone_size: .
v_call: TRBV5-1
j_call: TRBJ2-1
cdr3_aa: CASSFALAGEQFF
cdr3_nt: TGCGCCAGCAGCTTTGCGCTAGCGGGCGAGCAGTTCTTC

cdr3_length: 18
d_call: TRBD2
clone_size: few
v_call: TRBV19
j_call: TRBJ2-1
cdr3_aa: CASSKELAGLHSYNEQFF
cdr3_nt: TGTGCCAGTAGTAAAGAACTAGCGGGACTACACTCCTACAATGAGCAGTTCTTC

cdr3_length: 14
d_call: .
clone_size: .
v_call: TRBV10-3
j_call: TRBJ1-1
cdr3_aa: CAISGSTGSSEAFF
cdr3_nt: TGTGCCATCAGTGGTTCCACAGGATCCTCTGAAGCTTTCTTT

cdr3_length: 17
d_call: TRBD2
clone_size: .
v_call: TRBV4-3
j_call: TRBJ2-3
cdr3_aa: CASSQVQGGLNTDTQYF
cdr3_nt: TGCGCCAGCAGCCAAGTTCAGGGAGGGTTAAACACAGATACGCAGTATTTT

cdr3_length: 13
d_call: .
clone_size: .
v_call: TRBV28
j_call: TRBJ1-1
cdr3_aa: CASSPRTDTEAFF
cdr3_nt: TGTGCCAGCAGCCCCCGGACGGACACTGAAGCTTTCTTT

cdr3_length: 17
d_call: .
clone_size: .
v_call: TRBV15
j_call: TRBJ2-3
cdr3_aa: CATSRDRGPPGTDTQYF
cdr3_nt: TGTGCCACCAGCAGAGATCGGGGGCCCCCCGGCACAGATACGCAGTATTTT

cdr3_length: 14
d_call: TRBD1
clone_size: .
v_call: TRBV6-4
j_call: TRBJ1-2
cdr3_aa: CASSARQGWLGYTF
cdr3_nt: TGTGCCAGCAGTGCCAGACAGGGCTGGCTTGGCTACACCTTC